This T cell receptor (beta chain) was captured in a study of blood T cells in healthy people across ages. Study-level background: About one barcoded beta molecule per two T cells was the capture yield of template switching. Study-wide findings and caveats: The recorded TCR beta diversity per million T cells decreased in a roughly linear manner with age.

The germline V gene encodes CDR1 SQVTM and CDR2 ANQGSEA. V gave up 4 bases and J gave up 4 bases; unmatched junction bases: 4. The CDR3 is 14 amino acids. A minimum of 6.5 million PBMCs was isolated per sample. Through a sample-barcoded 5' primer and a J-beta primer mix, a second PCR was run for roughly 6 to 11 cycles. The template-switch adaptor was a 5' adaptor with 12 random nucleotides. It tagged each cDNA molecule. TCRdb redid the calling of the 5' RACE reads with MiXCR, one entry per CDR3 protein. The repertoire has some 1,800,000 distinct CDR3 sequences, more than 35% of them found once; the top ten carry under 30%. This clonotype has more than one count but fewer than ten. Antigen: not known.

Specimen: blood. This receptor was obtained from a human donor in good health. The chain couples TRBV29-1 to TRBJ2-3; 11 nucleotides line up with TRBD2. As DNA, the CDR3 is TGCAGCGTTGGACTAGCGGGACGGGCAGATACGCAGTATTTT. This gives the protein CSVGLAGRADTQYF.